The 16 T cell receptor beta chains given below trace back to one sample, sequenced in a study of blood T cell repertoires in COVID-19. Clones were sequenced by immunoSEQ multiplex PCR, and TCRdb holds only the in-frame ones, with some missing. The table shows roughly 250,000 clones, with 85% to 90% occurring only once. Sequenced sample: PBMCs or T cells enriched from blood (not recorded which). The receptors here all came from a man aged 35-49 years who had recovered from COVID-19.

V gene TRBV4-2 combines with J gene TRBJ2-7; maybe TRBD1 (6 bases). The germline V gene has CDR1 LGHNA and CDR2 YNFKEQ. CDR3 length: 15 amino acids. V was clipped by 2 bases and J by 3 bases, with 14 bases between them. CDR3 sequence reads: CASSQSTGQNYEQYF. CDR3 coding DNA: TGTGCCAGCAGCCAATCAACGGGACAAAACTACGAGCAGTACTTC.

As to this clone: A read error may account for a junction end that differs from germline. The V and J genes are TRBV7-7 and TRBJ2-3; 9 nucleotides align to TRBD1. This CDR3 spans 15 amino acids. The germline V gene has CDR1 SSHAT and CDR2 FNYEAQ (reference sequence). CDR3 loop: CASSLGQGGADTQYF. In nucleotides, the CDR3 is TGTGCTAGCAGCTTGGGACAGGGTGGCGCAGATACGCAGTATTTT. Full variable domain (outside the CDR3, taken from reference TRBV7-7 and TRBJ2-3): GAGVSQSPRYKVTKRGQDVTLRCDPISSHATLYWYQQALGQGPEFLTYFNYEAQPDKSGLPSDRFSAERPEGSISTLTIQRTEQRDSAMYRCASSLGQGGADTQYFGPGTRLTVL.

The chain joins TRBV11-3 to TRBJ2-7, with a tentative D call TRBD1 (6 bases). The CDR3 runs 13 residues. V was shortened by 5 bases and J by 1 base, with 9 bases between the two germline ends. In germline, CDR1 is SGHNT, CDR2 YENEEA. In DNA form, the CDR3 reads TGTGCCAGCAGCCTAGGGACATCCTACGAGCAGTACTTC. Its protein product is CASSLGTSYEQYF.

V gene TRBV3-1 (or the pseudogene TRBV3-2) combines with J gene TRBJ2-1, with TRBD2 identical over 10 bases. Germline V lookup: CDR1 LGHDT, CDR2 YNNKEL (reference sequence). Trimming removed 0 bases from V and 6 bases from J; junction bases left unmatched: 11. There are 18 residues in the CDR3. The CDR3 here is CASSQESTASGSLNEQFF. Written as DNA, the CDR3 is TGTGCCAGCAGCCAAGAGAGCACGGCTAGCGGGAGTCTCAATGAGCAGTTCTTC.

V is TRBV7-2 and J is TRBJ1-1; weak D call: TRBD1 (5 bases). Trimming pared 1 base from V and 4 bases from J, leaving 13 bases between. The CDR3 extends over 15 amino acids. From germline, CDR1 is SGHTA and CDR2 FQGNSA. Here the CDR3 reads CASSLVAGLSTEAFF. CDR3 bases: TGTGCCAGCAGCTTAGTGGCAGGGTTGAGCACTGAAGCTTTCTTT.

The chain couples TRBV30 to TRBJ2-7; unclear D gene. V was trimmed by 0 bases and J by 2 bases, leaving 11 bases between them. The germline V gene has CDR1 GTSNPN and CDR2 SVGIG (reference sequence). The CDR3 runs 14 residues. The CDR3 sequence: CAWSVRTHTYEQYF. DNA for the CDR3: TGTGCCTGGAGTGTACGTACACATACCTACGAGCAGTACTTC.

About this clone itself: The same CDR3 is also encoded by other DNA sequences in this sample. The chain uses TRBV9 and TRBJ1-1; 7 bases agree with TRBD1. Germline assignment: CDR1 SGDLS and CDR2 YYNGEE. This CDR3 region has 15 residues. The V segment lost 0 bases and the J segment 1 base; nucleotides outside the gene matches: 3. For the CDR3, the DNA is TGTGCCAGCAGCGTAGGAGGGACAGCGAACACTGAAGCTTTCTTT. Its translation is CASSVGGTANTEAFF.

This sequence joins TRBV4-3 and TRBJ2-7, with 16 bases that match TRBD2. This CDR3 spans 21 amino acids. V was pared by 1 base and J by 0 bases, with 12 bases of the junction left unmatched. CDR1 is LGHNA, CDR2 YSLEER, per germline. This CDR3 reads CASSQAVMGLAGGTSSYEQYF. Written as DNA, the CDR3 is TGCGCCAGCAGCCAAGCGGTAATGGGACTAGCGGGAGGGACAAGCTCCTACGAGCAGTACTTC.

This chain uses TRBV2 with TRBJ2-7, with D possibly TRBD2 on 6 matching bases. The CDR3 extends over 14 amino acids. Trimming took off 3 bases at V and 4 bases at J, with 13 bases between the two ends. Germline lookup yields CDR1 SNHLY and CDR2 FYNNEI. The chain's CDR3 is CASSDYGTVYEQYF. The CDR3 DNA is TGTGCCAGCAGTGATTACGGGACTGTATACGAGCAGTACTTC.

The genes are TRBV18 and TRBJ1-4; D not resolved. V dropped 2 bases and J dropped 8 bases, with 15 bases sitting between them. This CDR3 is 15 amino acids long. CDR1 and CDR2 (germline): KGHSH, LQKENI. CDR3 sequence (DNA): TGTGCCAGCTCACCAAGAGAGGAAACCGGGGAAAAACTGTTTTTT. Protein sequence: CASSPREETGEKLFF.

CDR3 amino acids: CASSLAGGDNSPLHF. The DNA of the CDR3 is TGTGCCAGCAGTCTTGCAGGGGGCGATAATTCACCCCTCCACTTT. The V gene is TRBV2, the J gene TRBJ1-6; TRBD1 matches 8 bases. This CDR3 has 15 residues. The germline gives CDR1 SNHLY, CDR2 FYNNEI. V lost 5 bases, J lost 5 bases, and 5 bases stayed unmatched.

The gene calls are TRBV10-1 and TRBJ2-3; D ambiguous. Trimming shortened V by 5 bases and J by 6 bases, and 6 bases separated the two germline ends. The CDR3 totals 11 residues. From germline, CDR1 is WNHNN and CDR2 SYGVQD (reference sequence). CDR3 nucleotide sequence: TGCGCCAGCAGTATCTCGGATACGCAGTATTTT. Protein product: CASSISDTQYF.

The sample holds one count of this clone. The V call is TRBV29-1, the J call TRBJ1-2; no firm D call. The CDR3 contains 11 residues. V lost 4 bases and J lost 7, with 10 bases in between. CDR1 is SQVTM and CDR2 is ANQGSEA in the germline V gene. In DNA, the CDR3 is TGCAGCGTTGGCGGGAACGGTGGCTACACCTTC. It translates to CSVGGNGGYTF.

V gene TRBV18 combines with J gene TRBJ1-5; 8 positions match TRBD1. Germline loops: CDR1 KGHSH, CDR2 LQKENI. V shed 4 bases, J shed 3 bases, and the junction held 8 bases outside the gene matches. The CDR3 totals 16 residues. The CDR3 here is CASSRGQGRDNQPQHF. DNA for the CDR3: TGTGCCAGCTCACGCGGACAGGGCCGGGACAATCAGCCCCAGCATTTT. The variable domain in full, completed from reference TRBV18 and TRBJ1-5, reads NAGVMQNPRHLVRRRGQEARLRCSPMKGHSHVYWYRQLPEEGLKFMVYLQKENIIDESGMPKERFSAEFPKEGPSILRIQQVVRGDSAAYFCASSRGQGRDNQPQHFGDGTRLSIL.

The V call is TRBV11-3, the J call TRBJ2-1; possibly TRBD1 for D (6 bases). The germline V gene encodes CDR1 SGHNT and CDR2 YENEEA. Trimming removed 5 bases at V and 0 bases at J, with 11 bases between. This CDR3 comprises 15 residues. CDR3 loop: CASSPRTVSYNEQFF. CDR3 nucleotides: TGTGCCAGCAGCCCCCGGACAGTCTCCTACAATGAGCAGTTCTTC.

This sequence joins TRBV2 and TRBJ1-2; 8 bases are a match to TRBD1. Trimming removed 2 bases from V and 5 bases from J; junction bases left unmatched: 7. This CDR3 comprises 15 residues. CDR1 and CDR2 from the germline V gene are SNHLY and FYNNEI. CDR3 protein: CASSESQGAFYGYTF. CDR3 sequence (DNA): TGTGCCAGCAGTGAATCCCAGGGGGCGTTTTATGGCTACACCTTC.